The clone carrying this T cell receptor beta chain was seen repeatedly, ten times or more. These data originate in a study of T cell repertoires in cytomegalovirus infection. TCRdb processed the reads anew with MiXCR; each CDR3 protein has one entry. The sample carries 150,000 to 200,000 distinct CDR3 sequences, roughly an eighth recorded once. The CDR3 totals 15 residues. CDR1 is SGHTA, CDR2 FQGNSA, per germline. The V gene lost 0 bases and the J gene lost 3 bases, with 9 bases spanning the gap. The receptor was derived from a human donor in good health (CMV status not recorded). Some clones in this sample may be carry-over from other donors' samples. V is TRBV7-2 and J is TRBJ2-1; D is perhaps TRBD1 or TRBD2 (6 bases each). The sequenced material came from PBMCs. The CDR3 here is CASSLAQGGYNEQFF. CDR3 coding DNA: TGTGCCAGCAGCTTAGCACAGGGAGGCTACAATGAGCAGTTCTTC.